The sample holds many counts of the clone carrying this T cell receptor (beta chain). Patients aged 18 to 65 with hyperthyroidism were newly diagnosed, with duration under 2 months. Every diagnosis used clinical symptoms, serum thyroxine and TRAb, thyroid ultrasound and orbital computed tomography. PBMCs came from less than 11 ml fresh peripheral blood. Trimming stripped 8 bases from V and 2 bases from J, with 4 bases between. The CDR3 length is 11 residues. Germline lookup yields CDR1 LNHNV and CDR2 YYDKDF (reference sequence). Amplified TCR beta CDR3 regions derived from RNA transcripts. TCR CDR3 regions were first amplified by RT-PCR with HTBI primers. Using its own MiXCR run on the multiplex PCR reads, TCRdb lists one record per CDR3 protein. The repertoire consists of around 700,000 distinct CDR3 sequences, with 30% to 40% occurring once and the leading ten covering 30% to 40%. This specimen comes from a study of T cells in Graves' hyperthyroidism and ophthalmopathy.

Sequencing input: blood. This chain uses TRBV15 with TRBJ1-5; D ambiguous. This clonotype was sampled from a woman in her thirties or forties with Graves' hyperthyroidism. The CDR3 sequence is CATDGNQPQHF. CDR3 DNA sequence: TGTGCCACCGACGGCAATCAGCCCCAGCATTTT.